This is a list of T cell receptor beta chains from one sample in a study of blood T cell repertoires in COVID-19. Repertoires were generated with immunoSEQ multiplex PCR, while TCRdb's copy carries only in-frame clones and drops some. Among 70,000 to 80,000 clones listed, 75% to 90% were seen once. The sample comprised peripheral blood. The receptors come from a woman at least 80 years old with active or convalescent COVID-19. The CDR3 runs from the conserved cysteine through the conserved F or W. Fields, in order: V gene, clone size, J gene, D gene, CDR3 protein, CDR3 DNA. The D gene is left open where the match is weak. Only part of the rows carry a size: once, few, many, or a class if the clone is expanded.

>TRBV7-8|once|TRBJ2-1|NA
CASSAYRDYRINEQFF
TGTGCCAGCAGCGCGTACAGGGATTATCGGATAAATGAGCAGTTCTTC
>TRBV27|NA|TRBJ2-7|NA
CASSFWGESYEQYF
TGTGCCAGCAGTTTCTGGGGAGAGTCCTACGAGCAGTACTTC
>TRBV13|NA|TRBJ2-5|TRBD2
CASSSSSGEETQYF
TGTGCCAGCAGCTCCTCTAGCGGAGAAGAGACCCAGTACTTC
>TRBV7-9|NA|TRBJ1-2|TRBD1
CASSLKARQGYGYTF
TGTGCCAGCAGCTTAAAAGCCCGACAGGGCTATGGCTACACCTTC
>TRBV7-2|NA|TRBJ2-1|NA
CASSKRVRGRLGNEQFF
TGTGCCAGCAGCAAACGAGTCAGGGGCCGGCTAGGGAATGAGCAGTTCTTC
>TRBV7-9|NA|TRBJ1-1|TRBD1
CASSYFGDRGRVTEAFF
TGTGCCAGCAGTTACTTTGGGGACAGGGGTCGTGTCACTGAAGCTTTCTTT
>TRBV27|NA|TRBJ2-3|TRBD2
CASPPSGGEGSTDTQYF
TGTGCCAGCCCCCCCAGCGGGGGGGAGGGGAGCACAGATACGCAGTATTTT
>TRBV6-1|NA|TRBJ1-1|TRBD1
CASSEGTGPREAFF
TGTGCCAGCAGTGAAGGGACAGGACCTCGAGAAGCTTTCTTT
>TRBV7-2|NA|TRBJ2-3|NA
CASSLGAGTTDTQYF
TGTGCCAGCAGCTTAGGGGCAGGGACTACAGATACGCAGTATTTT
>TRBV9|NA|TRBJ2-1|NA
CASSVELRGQSGNEQFF
TGTGCCAGCAGCGTAGAGTTAAGGGGCCAATCTGGAAATGAGCAGTTCTTC
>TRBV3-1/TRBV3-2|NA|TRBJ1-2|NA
CASSQAYGYTF
TGTGCCAGCAGCCAGGCCTATGGCTACACCTTC
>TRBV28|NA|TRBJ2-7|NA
CASSGQRTTYEQYF
TGTGCCAGCTCCGGGCAGCGGACGACCTACGAGCAGTACTTC
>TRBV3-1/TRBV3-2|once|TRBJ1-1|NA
CASSHWGEGTEAFF
TGTGCCAGCAGCCATTGGGGGGAGGGCACTGAAGCTTTCTTT
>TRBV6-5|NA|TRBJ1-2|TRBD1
CATSTGEKRGYTF
TGTGCCACCTCGACAGGGGAGAAACGTGGCTACACCTTC
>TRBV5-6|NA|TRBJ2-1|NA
CASSPPEAPNEQFF
TGTGCCAGCAGCCCGCCTGAAGCCCCGAATGAGCAGTTCTTC
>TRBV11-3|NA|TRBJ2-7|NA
CASSRTNYEQYF
TGTGCCAGCAGTCGGACTAACTACGAGCAGTACTTC
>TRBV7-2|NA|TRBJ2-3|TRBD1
CASSLRQGLLSTDTQYF
TGTGCCAGCAGCTTGAGACAGGGGCTTTTGAGCACAGATACGCAGTATTTT
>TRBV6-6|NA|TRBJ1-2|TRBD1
CASSYQPGQGAGYTF
TGTGCCAGCAGTTATCAGCCGGGACAGGGAGCTGGCTACACCTTC
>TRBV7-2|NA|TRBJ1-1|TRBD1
CASSLVWTGQGFTEAFF
TGTGCCAGCAGCTTAGTGTGGACGGGACAGGGATTCACTGAAGCTTTCTTT
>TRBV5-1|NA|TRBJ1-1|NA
CASSQGLNTEAFF
TGCGCCAGCAGCCAGGGGTTGAACACTGAAGCTTTCTTT
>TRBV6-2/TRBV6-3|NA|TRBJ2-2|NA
CASSYLVPGAGELFF
TGTGCCAGCAGTTATCTGGTACCGGGTGCCGGGGAGCTGTTTTTT
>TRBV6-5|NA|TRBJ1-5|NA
CASQQGGRQPQHF
TGTGCCAGCCAACAGGGAGGGCGTCAGCCCCAGCATTTT
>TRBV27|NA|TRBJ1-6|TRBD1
CASSPGARRGSPLHF
TGTGCCAGCAGTCCGGGGGCCCGCAGGGGGTCACCCCTCCACTTT
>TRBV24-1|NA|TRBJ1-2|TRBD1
CATSEHRGGHYGYTF
TGTGCCACCAGTGAACACAGGGGGGGGCATTATGGCTACACCTTC
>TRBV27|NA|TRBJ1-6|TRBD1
CASSFEGAGINSPLHF
TGTGCCAGCAGTTTTGAGGGGGCAGGGATTAATTCACCCCTCCACTTT
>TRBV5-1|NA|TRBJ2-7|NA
CASSLGQGPQYEQYF
TGCGCCAGCAGCTTGGGGCAGGGGCCTCAATACGAGCAGTACTTC
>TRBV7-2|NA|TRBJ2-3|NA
CASSLSSGQGDTQYF
TGTGCCAGCAGCTTAAGCAGCGGTCAGGGGGATACGCAGTATTTT
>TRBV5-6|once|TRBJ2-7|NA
CASSSLSMDDSPSYEQYF
TGTGCCAGCAGCTCGCTTTCGATGGACGACAGCCCTTCCTACGAGCAGTACTTC
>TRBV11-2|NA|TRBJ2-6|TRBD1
CASSLDWGQGATGANVLTF
TGTGCCAGCAGCTTAGATTGGGGACAGGGGGCAACTGGGGCCAACGTCCTGACTTTC
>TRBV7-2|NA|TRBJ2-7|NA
CASSLETGVEQYF
TGTGCCAGCAGCTTAGAGACGGGGGTCGAGCAGTACTTC
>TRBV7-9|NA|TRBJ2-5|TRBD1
CASSQQTGGHETQYF
TGTGCCAGCAGCCAACAGACAGGGGGCCATGAGACCCAGTACTTC
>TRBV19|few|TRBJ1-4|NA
CASSTAGRENEKLFF
TGTGCCAGTAGTACGGCGGGACGGGAGAATGAAAAACTGTTTTTT
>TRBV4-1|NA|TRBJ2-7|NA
CASSQDQGHPYEQYF
TGCGCCAGCAGCCAAGATCAGGGGCATCCCTACGAGCAGTACTTC
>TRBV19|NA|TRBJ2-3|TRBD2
CASSSSRASSGGDTQYF
TGTGCCAGTAGTAGCAGTAGAGCGTCTAGCGGGGGGGATACGCAGTATTTT
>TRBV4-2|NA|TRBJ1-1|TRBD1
CASSQGVAGGRTEAFF
TGTGCCAGCAGCCAAGGCGTAGCAGGGGGCAGGACTGAAGCTTTCTTT
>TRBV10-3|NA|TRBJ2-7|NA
CAISESRQGLPEQYF
TGTGCCATCAGTGAGTCAAGGCAGGGTTTGCCAGAGCAGTACTTC
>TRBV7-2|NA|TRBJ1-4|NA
CASSLAGSGEKLFF
TGTGCCAGCAGCTTAGCTGGCAGCGGAGAAAAACTGTTTTTT
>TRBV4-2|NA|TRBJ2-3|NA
CASSQDWQYTDTQYF
TGTGCCAGCAGCCAAGATTGGCAGTACACAGATACGCAGTATTTT
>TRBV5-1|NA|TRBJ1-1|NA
CASSLASGGPNTEAFF
TGCGCCAGCAGCTTGGCATCGGGGGGACCAAACACTGAAGCTTTCTTT
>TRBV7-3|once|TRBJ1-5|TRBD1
CASSDHRGRRGNQPQHF
TGTGCCAGCAGCGACCACAGGGGGCGCCGGGGGAATCAGCCCCAGCATTTT
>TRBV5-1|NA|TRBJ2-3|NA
CASSGMDSGKEDTQYF
TGCGCCAGCAGCGGAATGGATAGCGGAAAGGAAGATACGCAGTATTTT
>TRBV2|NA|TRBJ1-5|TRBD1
CASSGTGENQPQHF
TGTGCCAGCAGTGGGACAGGGGAGAATCAGCCCCAGCATTTT
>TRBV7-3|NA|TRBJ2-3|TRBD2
CASGEAGGTDTQYF
TGTGCCAGCGGAGAGGCGGGGGGCACAGATACGCAGTATTTT
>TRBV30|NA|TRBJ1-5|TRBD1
CAWSGTGGDQPQHF
TGTGCCTGGAGTGGGACAGGGGGCGATCAGCCCCAGCATTTT
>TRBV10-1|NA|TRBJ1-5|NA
CASSPIGGTSNQPQHF
TGCGCCAGCAGCCCTATCGGGGGGACGAGCAATCAGCCCCAGCATTTT
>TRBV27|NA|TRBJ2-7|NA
CASSRDTFSYEQYF
TGTGCCAGCAGCCGGGACACCTTCTCCTACGAGCAGTACTTC
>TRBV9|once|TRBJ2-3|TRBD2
CASSVDPPLTSGGHRPTDTQYF
TGTGCCAGCAGCGTAGATCCCCCTTTGACTAGCGGGGGGCATCGACCCACAGATACGCAGTATTTT
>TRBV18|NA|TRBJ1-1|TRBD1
CASSLGQAPNTEAFF
TGTGCCAGCTCACTTGGACAGGCCCCGAACACTGAAGCTTTCTTT
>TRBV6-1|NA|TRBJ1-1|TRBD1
CASTGTGGMNTEAFF
TGTGCCAGCACGGGGACAGGGGGAATGAACACTGAAGCTTTCTTT
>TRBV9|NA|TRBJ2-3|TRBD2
CASSFSGDAGDTQYF
TGTGCCAGCAGCTTCAGCGGGGACGCGGGAGATACGCAGTATTTT
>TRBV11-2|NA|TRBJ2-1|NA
CASSSLFSSYNEQFF
TGTGCCAGCAGCTCCTTATTCTCCTCCTACAATGAGCAGTTCTTC
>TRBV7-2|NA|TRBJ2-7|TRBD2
CASSPTRTSGIYEQYF
TGTGCCAGCAGCCCCACGAGGACTAGCGGTATTTACGAGCAGTACTTC
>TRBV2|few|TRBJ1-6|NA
CASSEESSYNSPLHF
TGTGCCAGCAGTGAAGAGAGCTCCTATAATTCACCCCTCCACTTT
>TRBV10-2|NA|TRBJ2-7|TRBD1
CASRDRGHEQYF
TGCGCCAGCAGGGACAGGGGCCACGAGCAGTACTTC